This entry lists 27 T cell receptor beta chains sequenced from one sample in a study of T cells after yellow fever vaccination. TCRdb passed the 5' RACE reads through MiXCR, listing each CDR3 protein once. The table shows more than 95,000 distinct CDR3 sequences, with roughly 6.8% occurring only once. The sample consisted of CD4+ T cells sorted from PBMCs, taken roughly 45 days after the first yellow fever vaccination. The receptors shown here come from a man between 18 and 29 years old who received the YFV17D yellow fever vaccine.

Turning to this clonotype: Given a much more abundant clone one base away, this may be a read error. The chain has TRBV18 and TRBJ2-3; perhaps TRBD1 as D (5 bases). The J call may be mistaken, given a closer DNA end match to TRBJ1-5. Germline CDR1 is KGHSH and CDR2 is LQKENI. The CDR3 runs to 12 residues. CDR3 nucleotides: TGTGCCAGTCAGGGATCTTCAGATACGCAGCATTTT. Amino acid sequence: CASQGSSDTQHF.

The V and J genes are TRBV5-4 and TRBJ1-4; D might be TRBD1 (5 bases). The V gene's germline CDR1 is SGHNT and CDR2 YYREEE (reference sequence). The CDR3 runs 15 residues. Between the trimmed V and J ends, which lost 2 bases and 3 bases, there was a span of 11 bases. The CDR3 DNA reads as TGTGCCAGCAGCTTCCAGGGCGGACCTAATGAAAAACTGTTTTTT. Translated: CASSFQGGPNEKLFF. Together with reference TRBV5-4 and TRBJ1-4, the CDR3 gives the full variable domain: ETGVTQSPTHLIKTRGQQVTLRCSSQSGHNTVSWYQQALGQGPQFIFQYYREEENGRGNFPPRFSGLQFPNYSSELNVNALELDDSALYLCASSFQGGPNEKLFFGSGTQLSVL.

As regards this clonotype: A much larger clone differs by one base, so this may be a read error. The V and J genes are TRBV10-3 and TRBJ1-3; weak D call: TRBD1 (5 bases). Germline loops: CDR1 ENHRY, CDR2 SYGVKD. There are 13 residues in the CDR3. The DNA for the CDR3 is TGTGCCGTCAGTGAGGGGATCGGAAACACCATATATTTT. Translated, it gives CAVSEGIGNTIYF.

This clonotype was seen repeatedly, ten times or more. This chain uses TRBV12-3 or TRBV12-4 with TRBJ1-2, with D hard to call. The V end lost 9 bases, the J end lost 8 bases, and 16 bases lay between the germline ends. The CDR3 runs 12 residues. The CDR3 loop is CASAPQKRGYTF. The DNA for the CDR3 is TGTGCCAGTGCCCCCCAGAAGCGGGGCTACACCTTC.

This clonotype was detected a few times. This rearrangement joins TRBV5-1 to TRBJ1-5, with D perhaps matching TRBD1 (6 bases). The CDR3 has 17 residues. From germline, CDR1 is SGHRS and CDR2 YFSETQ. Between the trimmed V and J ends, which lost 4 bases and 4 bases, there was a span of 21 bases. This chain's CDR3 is CASSLLGGGGPNQPQHF. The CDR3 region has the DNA TGCGCCAGCAGCCTCCTAGGAGGCGGGGGCCCTAATCAGCCCCAGCATTTT.

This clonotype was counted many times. The CDR3 DNA reads TGTGCCAGCAGTGGGACTAGGACTTACGAGCAGTACTTC. Protein sequence: CASSGTRTYEQYF. The rearrangement uses TRBV6-6 and TRBJ2-7; TRBD2 matches 8 bases. The ends lost 5 bases at V and 4 bases at J; junction bases unmatched: 4. Germline CDR1 and CDR2: MNHNY and SVGAGI (reference sequence). The CDR3 spans 13 residues.

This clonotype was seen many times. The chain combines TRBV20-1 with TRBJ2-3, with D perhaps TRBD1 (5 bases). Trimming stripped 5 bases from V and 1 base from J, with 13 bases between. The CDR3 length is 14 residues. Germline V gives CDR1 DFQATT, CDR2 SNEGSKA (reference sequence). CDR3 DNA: TGCAGTGCTTCAGGACACCTTGGCACAGATACGCAGTATTTT. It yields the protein CSASGHLGTDTQYF.

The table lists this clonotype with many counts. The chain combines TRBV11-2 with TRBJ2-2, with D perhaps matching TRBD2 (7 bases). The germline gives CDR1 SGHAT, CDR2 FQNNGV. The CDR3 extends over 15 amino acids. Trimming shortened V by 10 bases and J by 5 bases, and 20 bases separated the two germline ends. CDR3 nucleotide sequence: TGTGCCAACGAAGGGGGGGGGGCCCGAACCGGGGAGCTGTTTTTT. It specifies CANEGGGARTGELFF.

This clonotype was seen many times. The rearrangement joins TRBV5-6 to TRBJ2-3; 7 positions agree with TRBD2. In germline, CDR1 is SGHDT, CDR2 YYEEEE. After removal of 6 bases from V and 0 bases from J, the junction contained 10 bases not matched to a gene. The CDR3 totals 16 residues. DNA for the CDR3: TGTGCCAGCACCTCTTGGGGGACTACTAGCACAGATACGCAGTATTTT. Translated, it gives CASTSWGTTSTDTQYF.

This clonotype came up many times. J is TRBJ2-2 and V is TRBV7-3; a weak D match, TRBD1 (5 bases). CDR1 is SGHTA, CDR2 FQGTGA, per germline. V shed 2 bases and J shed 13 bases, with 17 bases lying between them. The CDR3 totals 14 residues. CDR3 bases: TGTGCCAGCAGCTTATACGCCGGGTCCCAGGGGCTGTTTTTT. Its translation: CASSLYAGSQGLFF.

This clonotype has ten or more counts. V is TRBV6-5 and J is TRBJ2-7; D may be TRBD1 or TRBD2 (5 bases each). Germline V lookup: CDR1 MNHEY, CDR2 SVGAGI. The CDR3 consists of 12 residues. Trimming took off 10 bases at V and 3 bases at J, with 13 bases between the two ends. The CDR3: CATRGPYYEQYV. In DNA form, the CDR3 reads TGTGCCACCCGGGGCCCCTACTACGAGCAGTACGTC.

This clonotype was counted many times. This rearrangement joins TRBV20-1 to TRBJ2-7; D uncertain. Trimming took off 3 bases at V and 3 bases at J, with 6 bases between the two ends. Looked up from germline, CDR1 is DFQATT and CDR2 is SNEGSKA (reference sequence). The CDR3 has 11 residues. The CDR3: CSASADYEQYV. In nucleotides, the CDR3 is TGCAGTGCTAGTGCTGACTACGAGCAGTACGTC.

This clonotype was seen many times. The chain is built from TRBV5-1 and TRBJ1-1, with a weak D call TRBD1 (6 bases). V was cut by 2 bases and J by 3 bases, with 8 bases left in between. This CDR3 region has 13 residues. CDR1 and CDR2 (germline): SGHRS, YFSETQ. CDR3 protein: CASSFQGHTEAFF. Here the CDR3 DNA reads TGCGCCAGCAGCTTCCAGGGGCACACTGAAGCTTTCTTT.

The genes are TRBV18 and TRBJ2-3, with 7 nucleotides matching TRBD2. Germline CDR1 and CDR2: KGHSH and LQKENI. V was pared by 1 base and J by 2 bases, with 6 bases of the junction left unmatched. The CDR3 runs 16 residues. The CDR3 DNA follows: TGTGCCAGCTCACCACTAGGACTAGGCCCCACAGATACGCAGTATTTT. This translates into CASSPLGLGPTDTQYF.

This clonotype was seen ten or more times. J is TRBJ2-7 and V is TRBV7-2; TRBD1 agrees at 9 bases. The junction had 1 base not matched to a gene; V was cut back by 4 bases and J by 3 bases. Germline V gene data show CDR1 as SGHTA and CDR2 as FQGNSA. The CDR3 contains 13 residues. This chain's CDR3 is CASSSDRGYEQYF. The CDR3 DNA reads TGTGCCAGCAGCTCGGACAGGGGCTACGAGCAGTACTTC.

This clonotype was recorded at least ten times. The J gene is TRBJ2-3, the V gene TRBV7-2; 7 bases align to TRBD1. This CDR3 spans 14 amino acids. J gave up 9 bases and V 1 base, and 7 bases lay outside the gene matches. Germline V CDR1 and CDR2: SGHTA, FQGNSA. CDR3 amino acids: CASSLGGGPKTQYF. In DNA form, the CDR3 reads TGTGCCAGCAGCTTAGGAGGGGGCCCTAAAACGCAGTATTTT.

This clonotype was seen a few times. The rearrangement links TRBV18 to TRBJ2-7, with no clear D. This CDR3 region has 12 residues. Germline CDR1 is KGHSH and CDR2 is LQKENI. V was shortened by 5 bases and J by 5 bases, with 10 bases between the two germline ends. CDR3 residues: CASSVSADEQYF. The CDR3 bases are TGTGCCAGCTCAGTCAGTGCTGACGAGCAGTACTTC.

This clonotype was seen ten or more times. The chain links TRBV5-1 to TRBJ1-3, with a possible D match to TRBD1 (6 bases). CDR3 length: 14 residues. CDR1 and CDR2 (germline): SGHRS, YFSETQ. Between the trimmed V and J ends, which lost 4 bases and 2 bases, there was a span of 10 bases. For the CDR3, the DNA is TGCGCCAGCAGCCTGGGGGCAACTGGAAACACCATATATTTT. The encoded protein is CASSLGATGNTIYF.

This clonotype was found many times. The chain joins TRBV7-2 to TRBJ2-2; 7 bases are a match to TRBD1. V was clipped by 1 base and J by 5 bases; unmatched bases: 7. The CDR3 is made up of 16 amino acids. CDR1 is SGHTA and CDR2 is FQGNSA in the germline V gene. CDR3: CASSLVAGGFTGELFF. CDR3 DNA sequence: TGTGCCAGCAGCTTAGTCGCAGGGGGTTTTACCGGGGAGCTGTTTTTT.

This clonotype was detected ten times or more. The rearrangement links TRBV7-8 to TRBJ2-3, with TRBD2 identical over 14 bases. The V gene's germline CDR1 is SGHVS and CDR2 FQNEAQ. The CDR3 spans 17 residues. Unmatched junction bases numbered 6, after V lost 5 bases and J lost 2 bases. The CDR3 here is CASSPGTSGGLTDTQYF. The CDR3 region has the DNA TGTGCCAGCAGCCCGGGGACTAGCGGGGGACTCACAGATACGCAGTATTTT.

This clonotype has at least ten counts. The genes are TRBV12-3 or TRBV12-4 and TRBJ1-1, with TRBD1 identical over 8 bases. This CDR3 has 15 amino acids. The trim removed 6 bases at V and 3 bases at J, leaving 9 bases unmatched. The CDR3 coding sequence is TGTGCCAGCAGCCTCCCCCCGACAGGGGACACTGAAGCTTTCTTT. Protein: CASSLPPTGDTEAFF.

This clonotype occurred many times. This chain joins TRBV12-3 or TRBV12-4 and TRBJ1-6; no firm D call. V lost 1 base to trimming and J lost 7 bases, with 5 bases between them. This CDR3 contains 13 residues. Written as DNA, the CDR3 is TGTGCCAGCAGTTTAGGGGGAAATTCACCCCTCCACTTT. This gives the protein CASSLGGNSPLHF.

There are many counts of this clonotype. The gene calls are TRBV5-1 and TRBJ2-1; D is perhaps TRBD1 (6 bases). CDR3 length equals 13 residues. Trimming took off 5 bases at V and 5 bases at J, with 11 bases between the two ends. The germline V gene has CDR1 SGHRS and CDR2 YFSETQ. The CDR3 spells CASRYGQNNEQFF. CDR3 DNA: TGCGCCAGCAGATACGGACAGAACAATGAGCAGTTCTTC.

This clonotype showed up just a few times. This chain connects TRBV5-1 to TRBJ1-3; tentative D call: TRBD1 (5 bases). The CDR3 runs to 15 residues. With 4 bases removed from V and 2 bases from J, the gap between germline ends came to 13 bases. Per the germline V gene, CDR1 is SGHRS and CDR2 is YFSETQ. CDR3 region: CASSGTGSPGNTIYF. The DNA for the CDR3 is TGCGCCAGCAGCGGAACAGGATCCCCTGGAAACACCATATATTTT.

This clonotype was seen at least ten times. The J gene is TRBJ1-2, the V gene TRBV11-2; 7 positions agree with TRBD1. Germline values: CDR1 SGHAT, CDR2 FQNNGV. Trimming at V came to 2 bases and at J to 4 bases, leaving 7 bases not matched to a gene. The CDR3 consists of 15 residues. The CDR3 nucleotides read TGTGCCAGCAGCTTATCGGATTCAGGGGGCTATGGCTACACCTTC. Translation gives CASSLSDSGGYGYTF.

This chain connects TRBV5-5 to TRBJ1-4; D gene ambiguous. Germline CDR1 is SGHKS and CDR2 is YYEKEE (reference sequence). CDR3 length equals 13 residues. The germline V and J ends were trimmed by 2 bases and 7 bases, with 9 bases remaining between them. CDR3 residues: CASSFSAPEKLFF. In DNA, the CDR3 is TGTGCCAGCAGCTTTAGCGCGCCTGAAAAACTGTTTTTT. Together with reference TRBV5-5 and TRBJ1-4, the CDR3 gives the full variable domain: DAGVTQSPTHLIKTRGQQVTLRCSPISGHKSVSWYQQVLGQGPQFIFQYYEKEERGRGNFPDRFSARQFPNYSSELNVNALLLGDSALYLCASSFSAPEKLFFGSGTQLSVL.

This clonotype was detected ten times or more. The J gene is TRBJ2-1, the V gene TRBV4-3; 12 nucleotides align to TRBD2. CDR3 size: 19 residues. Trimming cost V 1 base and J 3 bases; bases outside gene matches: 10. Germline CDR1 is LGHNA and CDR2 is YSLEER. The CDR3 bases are TGCGCCAGCAGCCAAGCTAGCGGGGGGGCGGCTCTCGGCTACAATGAGCAGTTCTTC. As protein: CASSQASGGAALGYNEQFF.